This T cell receptor beta chain was sequenced for a study of T-cell memory formation after mild COVID-19. Findings and caveats of the study: Contracting CD8+ clones were enriched in EMRA, CD4+ mainly in CM and EM. Later expanders leaned CD4+, whereas day 15 to 85 contracting clones were balanced CD4/CD8.

TCRdb recomputed calls from the 5' RACE reads with MiXCR, one row per CDR3 protein. The data show tens of thousands of distinct CDR3 sequences, roughly 7.2% seen once. The J segment lost 1 base and the V segment lost 1 base, leaving 3 bases of the junction unmatched. The CDR3 has 14 residues. Germline values: CDR1 DFQATT, CDR2 SNEGSKA (reference sequence). Concerning this clonotype itself: The antigen remains unidentified.

The chain is built from TRBV20-1 and TRBJ1-2; 7 nucleotides match TRBD1. This clonotype originated in a man aged 18 to 29 who had mild COVID-19 (a few samples of this study predate the infection). Cell type and time point are not known. The specimen was PBMCs or a T cell subset sorted from them (not recorded which). The CDR3 DNA sequence: TGCAGTGCTAGAGGCGCAGGGGGTAACTATGGCTACACCTTC. This encodes CSARGAGGNYGYTF.